The 31 T cell receptor beta chains below were found in one sample sequenced in a study of memory CD4+ T cells and cytomegalovirus serostatus. The sort gate was single viable CD3+CD4+CD8-CD45RO+ cells for memory CD4+ T cells. Only in-frame clones appear in the TCRdb table, and some are missing; sequencing was by immunoSEQ multiplex PCR. Here the sample spans some 52,000 clones, 83% being singletons. Sequenced sample: memory CD4+ T cells from blood. All receptors derive from an adult in good health and CMV-seropositive.

The chain couples TRBV10-3 to TRBJ2-1; 8 bases match TRBD1. Germline CDR1 is ENHRY and CDR2 is SYGVKD. The CDR3 contains 14 residues. The V and J ends lost 7 bases and 7 bases, in that order; junction bases with no gene match: 9. CDR3 in amino acids: CAIMSGQGANEQFF. In nucleotides, the CDR3 is TGTGCCATCATGTCCGGCCAGGGGGCAAATGAGCAGTTCTTC.

This clone appeared once. This chain joins TRBV2 and TRBJ2-1; possibly TRBD1 for D (5 bases). The CDR3 length is 13 residues. The V gene's germline CDR1 is SNHLY and CDR2 FYNNEI. The V and J ends lost 7 bases and 5 bases respectively, with 12 bases between them. The CDR3: CASTLDMNNEQFF. The CDR3 coding sequence is TGTGCCAGCACCCTGGACATGAACAATGAGCAGTTCTTC.

The chain carries TRBV4-2 and TRBJ1-2, with no clear D. This CDR3 spans 13 amino acids. CDR1 is LGHNA, CDR2 YNFKEQ, per germline. Trimming shortened V by 5 bases and J by 9 bases, and 16 bases separated the two germline ends. The CDR3 sequence is CASSRTDVNRYTF. The CDR3 nucleotides are TGTGCCAGCAGCAGGACGGATGTGAATCGCTACACCTTC.

The chain couples TRBV5-8 to TRBJ1-1; unclear D gene. Germline loops: CDR1 SGHTS, CDR2 YDEGEE. The CDR3 contains 15 residues. Trimming pared 0 bases from V and 0 bases from J, leaving 9 bases between. In nucleotides, the CDR3 is TGTGCCAGCAGCTTGGCAGCGGCGATGAACACTGAAGCTTTCTTT. Protein product: CASSLAAAMNTEAFF. Filled out from reference TRBV5-8 and TRBJ1-1, the complete variable domain reads EAGVTQSPTHLIKTRGQQATLRCSPISGHTSVYWYQQALGLGLQFLLWYDEGEERNRGNFPPRFSGRQFPNYSSELNVNALELEDSALYLCASSLAAAMNTEAFFGQGTRLTVV.

This chain connects TRBV12-5 to TRBJ2-7; TRBD2 aligns across 7 bases. V was pared by 6 bases and J by 2 bases, with 4 bases of the junction left unmatched. The germline V gene has CDR1 LGHNT and CDR2 FRNRAP. The CDR3 has 13 residues. CDR3 bases: TGTGCTAGTGGGTCGGGGGGACCCTACGAGCAGTACTTC. Translating it yields CASGSGGPYEQYF.

The rearrangement joins TRBV19 to TRBJ2-7; TRBD2 is a possible D gene (6 bases). The ends were cut back, 5 bases at V and 2 bases at J, with 16 bases in the middle. Germline V lookup: CDR1 LNHDA, CDR2 SQIVND (reference sequence). The CDR3 covers 15 residues. CDR3 sequence: CASSQPGLATYEQYF. CDR3 in DNA: TGTGCCAGTAGTCAGCCGGGACTGGCAACCTACGAGCAGTACTTC.

This chain links TRBV19 with TRBJ2-7, with a weak D call TRBD2 (6 bases). V lost 5 bases to trimming and J lost 3 bases, with 11 bases between them. CDR3 size: 13 residues. CDR1 is LNHDA, CDR2 SQIVND, per germline (reference sequence). The CDR3 DNA reads TGTGCCAGTAGTCTCGGACTATACTACGAGCAGTACTTC. Its protein is CASSLGLYYEQYF.

The chain couples TRBV7-8 to TRBJ1-2; the D is unclear. CDR1 is SGHVS, CDR2 FQNEAQ, per germline. This CDR3 region has 14 residues. V was shortened by 7 bases and J by 4 bases, with 16 bases between the two germline ends. CDR3 nucleotides: TGTGCCAGCACCGCCGTGCTATCAGTCTATGGCTACACCTTC. Translation: CASTAVLSVYGYTF.

This chain links TRBV5-1 with TRBJ1-1; 10 nucleotides agree with TRBD1. This CDR3 spans 18 amino acids. V lost 4 bases, J lost 1 base, and 13 bases stayed unmatched. Per germline, CDR1 SGHRS and CDR2 YFSETQ. This chain's CDR3 is CASSPDWGQGISNTEAFF. The DNA of the CDR3 is TGCGCCAGCAGCCCGGATTGGGGACAGGGGATTTCGAACACTGAAGCTTTCTTT.

The chain employs TRBV18 and TRBJ2-7; the match to TRBD1 covers 10 bases. The junction had 5 bases not matched to a gene; V was cut back by 3 bases and J by 0 bases. This CDR3 spans 16 amino acids. The germline CDR1 and CDR2 sequences are KGHSH and LQKENI. The CDR3 sequence is CASSPLDRGHSYEQYF. In DNA, the CDR3 is TGTGCCAGCTCACCTCTCGACAGGGGGCACTCCTACGAGCAGTACTTC. Supplemented by reference TRBV18 and TRBJ2-7, the full variable domain reads NAGVMQNPRHLVRRRGQEARLRCSPMKGHSHVYWYRQLPEEGLKFMVYLQKENIIDESGMPKERFSAEFPKEGPSILRIQQVVRGDSAAYFCASSPLDRGHSYEQYFGPGTRLTVT.

The rearrangement uses TRBV29-1 and TRBJ1-2; a weak D match, TRBD1 (6 bases). V was trimmed by 7 bases and J by 7 bases, leaving 25 bases between them. Germline values: CDR1 SQVTM, CDR2 ANQGSEA. The CDR3 totals 15 residues. For the CDR3, the DNA is TGCAGCGCCGCCGACCCCGGGACAACCCCGTTTGGCTACACCTTC. Its translation is CSAADPGTTPFGYTF.

This clone came up once. The chain combines TRBV7-9 with TRBJ1-1; no firm D call. Trimming removed 1 base at V and 0 bases at J, with 3 bases between. The CDR3 runs 13 residues. Germline values: CDR1 SEHNR, CDR2 FQNEAQ (reference sequence). The CDR3 region has the DNA TGTGCCAGCAGCTTAGACTTGAACACTGAAGCTTTCTTT. Protein product: CASSLDLNTEAFF.

J is TRBJ2-7 and V is TRBV18; D perhaps matches TRBD2 (5 bases). This CDR3 has 15 residues. The V gene's germline CDR1 is KGHSH and CDR2 LQKENI. Trimming pared 3 bases from V and 1 base from J, leaving 13 bases between. CDR3 DNA: TGTGCCAGCTCACCTGGTCTCGGCGGGTCCTACGAGCAGTACTTC. It encodes CASSPGLGGSYEQYF.

The rearrangement joins TRBV25-1 to TRBJ1-1; D unresolved. V lost 2 bases to trimming and J lost 4 bases, with 17 bases between them. CDR3 length equals 16 residues. CDR1 is MGHDK, CDR2 SYGVNS, per germline. As DNA, the CDR3 is TGTGCCAGCAGTGAACCCCCGGCAGACATCGGCACTGAAGCTTTCTTT. Translation gives CASSEPPADIGTEAFF.

This clone was counted a single time. The J gene is TRBJ1-6, the V gene TRBV5-8; D gene uncertain. Germline values: CDR1 SGHTS, CDR2 YDEGEE. With 4 bases removed from V and 3 bases from J, the gap between germline ends came to 11 bases. The CDR3 covers 15 residues. The CDR3 spells CASSPGVDYNSPLHF. CDR3 nucleotide sequence: TGTGCCAGCAGCCCCGGGGTGGACTATAATTCACCCCTCCACTTT.

This clone was counted a few times. The V call is TRBV18, the J call TRBJ1-1; D is ambiguous. CDR1 and CDR2 (germline): KGHSH, LQKENI. This CDR3 contains 14 residues. The V gene lost 6 bases and the J gene lost 5 bases, with 16 bases spanning the gap. In DNA, the CDR3 is TGTGCCAGCTCCCCTAGTGCGGGGTTGACTGAAGCTTTCTTT. Translating gives CASSPSAGLTEAFF.

As concerns this clone: Within the sample, other DNA sequences also encode this same CDR3. The rearrangement uses TRBV7-2 and TRBJ2-3; no firm D call. V was pared by 1 base and J by 0 bases, with 8 bases between. Germline CDR1 reads SGHTA; CDR2 reads FQGNSA. CDR3 length equals 15 residues. The CDR3 region has the DNA TGTGCCAGCAGCTTAGATTACCTAAGCACAGATACGCAGTATTTT. Protein sequence: CASSLDYLSTDTQYF.

This chain joins TRBV5-6 and TRBJ1-5, with 9 bases identical to TRBD1. The CDR3 has 16 residues. Germline V gene lookup returns CDR1 SGHDT and CDR2 YYEEEE. Trimming took 2 bases from V and 8 from J; bases not matched to a gene: 11. CDR3 in DNA: TGTGCCAGCAGCTTATCCGGGACAGGGAATATAAAGCCCCAGCATTTT. This translates into CASSLSGTGNIKPQHF.

The chain uses TRBV19 and TRBJ2-7; no firm D call. Germline V gene sequence: CDR1 LNHDA, CDR2 SQIVND (reference sequence). The V end lost 7 bases, the J end lost 6 bases, and 22 bases lay between the germline ends. The CDR3 is 15 amino acids. In nucleotides, the CDR3 is TGTGCCAGTACCCCCCCTGGTGCGTCCAAGGTCGAGCAGTACTTC. Its translation is CASTPPGASKVEQYF.

This sequence joins TRBV5-1 and TRBJ1-3; 11 nucleotides line up with TRBD1. The CDR3 extends over 17 amino acids. J lost 0 bases, V lost 4 bases, and 6 bases had no gene match. Germline lookup yields CDR1 SGHRS and CDR2 YFSETQ. The CDR3 DNA sequence: TGCGCCAGCAGCCCAGGACAGGGGGCTATCTCTGGAAACACCATATATTTT. It codes for CASSPGQGAISGNTIYF.

This sequence joins TRBV27 and TRBJ1-3; D not resolved. The CDR3 is made up of 16 amino acids. V was cut by 0 bases and J by 0 bases, with 9 bases left in between. The germline gives CDR1 MNHEY, CDR2 SMNVEV (reference sequence). The CDR3 DNA reads as TGTGCCAGCAGTTTATCAAGGGAATACTCTGGAAACACCATATATTTT. Protein: CASSLSREYSGNTIYF.

The CDR3 protein is CASSRLGANYGYTF. In DNA form, the CDR3 reads TGTGCCAGCAGTCGTTTAGGGGCAAACTATGGCTACACCTTC. The chain combines TRBV6-5 with TRBJ1-2; possibly TRBD1 for D (5 bases). The germline V and J ends were trimmed by 5 bases and 2 bases, with 12 bases remaining between them. The CDR3 totals 14 residues. Germline loops: CDR1 MNHEY, CDR2 SVGAGI.

This clone was found a few times. V usage is TRBV7-9 and J usage is TRBJ1-5; D uncertain. Germline CDR1 and CDR2: SEHNR and FQNEAQ (reference sequence). The V end lost 2 bases, the J end lost 7 bases, and 6 bases lay between the germline ends. This CDR3 region has 12 residues. CDR3 sequence (DNA): TGTGCCAGCAGCTTATCTTCCCAGCCCCAGCATTTT. This gives the protein CASSLSSQPQHF.

This chain joins TRBV6-1 and TRBJ2-3; TRBD2 might be the D (6 bases). CDR3 length: 14 residues. From germline, CDR1 is MNHNS and CDR2 SASEGT. The ends were cut back, 6 bases at V and 2 bases at J, with 12 bases in the middle. CDR3 loop: CASSYQGLTDTQYF. The CDR3 DNA reads TGTGCCAGCAGCTACCAGGGACTCACAGATACGCAGTATTTT.

The chain recombines TRBV4-2 with TRBJ2-1; 11 positions agree with TRBD2. Germline V lookup: CDR1 LGHNA, CDR2 YNFKEQ. V dropped 0 bases and J dropped 9; count of bases not matched to a gene: 7. This CDR3 has 16 residues. The CDR3 sequence is CASSQETSGSRSEQFF. CDR3 nucleotide sequence: TGTGCCAGCAGCCAAGAAACTAGCGGGAGTCGGAGTGAGCAGTTCTTC.

The rearrangement uses TRBV7-3 and TRBJ1-1, with D uncertain. The germline CDR1 and CDR2 sequences are SGHTA and FQGTGA. Trimming took off 5 bases at V and 0 bases at J, with 7 bases between the two ends. The CDR3 loop spans 13 amino acids. Written as DNA, the CDR3 is TGTGCCAGCAGCCGCAAGGTGAACACTGAAGCTTTCTTT. As protein: CASSRKVNTEAFF.

The chain joins TRBV10-3 to TRBJ2-7; no reliable D call. The length of the CDR3 is 14 residues. Trimming cost V 3 bases and J 0 bases, with 9 bases left between them. Germline values: CDR1 ENHRY, CDR2 SYGVKD. CDR3 protein: CAISDRTISYEQYF. CDR3 nucleotide sequence: TGTGCCATCAGTGACCGGACCATCTCCTACGAGCAGTACTTC.

V is TRBV19 and J is TRBJ2-1, with a tentative D call TRBD1 (5 bases). Looked up from germline, CDR1 is LNHDA and CDR2 is SQIVND (reference sequence). Trimming left V 4 bases short and J 11 bases short, with 18 bases between. CDR3 size: 14 residues. DNA for the CDR3: TGTGCCAGTAGTAGAAGCAATGGGGCTAGTCAGCAGTTCTTC. This encodes CASSRSNGASQQFF.

The rearrangement joins TRBV18 to TRBJ2-2; D is unclear. From germline, CDR1 is KGHSH and CDR2 LQKENI. The CDR3 is made up of 13 amino acids. Trimming pared 8 bases from V and 6 bases from J, leaving 13 bases between. DNA for the CDR3: TGTGCCAGCCAACTTGACTGGGCCGGGGAGCTGTTTTTT. It yields the protein CASQLDWAGELFF. The variable domain in full, with the rest retrieved from reference TRBV18 and TRBJ2-2, is NAGVMQNPRHLVRRRGQEARLRCSPMKGHSHVYWYRQLPEEGLKFMVYLQKENIIDESGMPKERFSAEFPKEGPSILRIQQVVRGDSAAYFCASQLDWAGELFFGEGSRLTVL.

The V call is TRBV5-1, the J call TRBJ1-6; D is undetermined. V shed 4 bases and J shed 6 bases, with 11 bases lying between them. The CDR3 consists of 14 residues. Looked up from germline, CDR1 is SGHRS and CDR2 is YFSETQ. The CDR3: CASSIRAPNSPLHF. For the CDR3, the DNA is TGCGCCAGCAGCATACGGGCCCCTAATTCACCCCTCCACTTT.

CDR3 protein: CASSAINRGNEQFF. The CDR3 bases are TGTGCCAGCAGTGCAATCAACCGGGGCAATGAGCAGTTCTTC. The V gene is TRBV25-1, the J gene TRBJ2-1, with TRBD2 as a possible D gene (5 bases). Germline CDR1 MGHDK, CDR2 SYGVNS. This CDR3 spans 14 amino acids. V was trimmed by 4 bases and J by 6 bases, leaving 13 bases between them.